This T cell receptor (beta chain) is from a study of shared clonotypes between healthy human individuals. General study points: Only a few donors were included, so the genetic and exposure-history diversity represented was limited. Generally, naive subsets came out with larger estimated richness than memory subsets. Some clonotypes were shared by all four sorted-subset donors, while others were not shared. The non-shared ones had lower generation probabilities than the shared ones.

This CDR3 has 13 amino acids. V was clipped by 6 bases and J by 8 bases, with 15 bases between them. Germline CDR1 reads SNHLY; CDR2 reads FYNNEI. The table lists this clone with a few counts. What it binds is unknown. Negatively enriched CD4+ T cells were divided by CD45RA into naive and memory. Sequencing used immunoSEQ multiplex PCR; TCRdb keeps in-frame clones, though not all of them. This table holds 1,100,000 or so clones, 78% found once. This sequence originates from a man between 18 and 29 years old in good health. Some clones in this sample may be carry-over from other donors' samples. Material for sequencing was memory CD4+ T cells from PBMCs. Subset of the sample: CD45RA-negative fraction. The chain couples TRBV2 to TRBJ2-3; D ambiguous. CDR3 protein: CASREIRGGTQYF. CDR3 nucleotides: TGTGCCAGCAGGGAGATCAGAGGTGGTACGCAGTATTTT.